This TCR beta chain was retrieved from a study of early T cells in non-severe SARS-CoV-2 infection. The study's findings and limits: VDJdb matching favored anti-spike CD8 responses, missing private and CD4 specificities.

Individual cDNA molecules were tagged with unique molecular identifiers, the study reported. MiXCR was run by TCRdb on the 5' RACE reads, yielding one entry per CDR3 protein. This table has about 67,000 distinct CDR3 sequences, 8% to 10% appearing once. There are a few counts of this clonotype. The target antigen is unknown. The V gene lost 5 bases and the J gene lost 5 bases, with 16 bases spanning the gap. Per germline, CDR1 MDHEN and CDR2 SYDVKM. This CDR3 is built from 15 residues. The source material was whole blood, sampled at baseline. The gene calls are TRBV28 and TRBJ1-5, with D possibly TRBD1 on 6 matching bases. The receptor was isolated from an adult who was a healthcare worker with PCR-confirmed SARS-CoV-2 infection or an uninfected control (not recorded which). CDR3 sequence (DNA): TGTGCCAGCAGTCCAGCAGCCTCAGGGGATCAGCCCCAGCATTTT. It is translated as CASSPAASGDQPQHF. The complete variable domain, with remaining parts taken from reference TRBV28 and TRBJ1-5, reads DVKVTQSSRYLVKRTGEKVFLECVQDMDHENMFWYRQDPGLGLRLIYFSYDVKMKEKGDIPEGYSVSREKKERFSLILESASTNQTSMYLCASSPAASGDQPQHFGDGTRLSIL.